This passage covers 28 T cell receptor beta chains from one sample sequenced in a study of T cell changes during pregnancy in multiple sclerosis. Data came from immunoSEQ multiplex PCR; TCRdb stores just in-frame clones and leaves some out. The table has 25,000 to 30,000 clones, roughly 87% seen once. Sequencing used CD8+ T cells from peripheral blood mononuclear cells, obtained in the second trimester of pregnancy. The receptors derive from a female donor with multiple sclerosis, enrolled in a pregnancy study.

The chain is built from TRBV19 and TRBJ2-5, with 8 bases identical to TRBD2. Trimming removed 5 bases from V and 1 base from J; junction bases left unmatched: 9. CDR3 size: 16 residues. CDR1 is LNHDA and CDR2 is SQIVND in the germline V gene (reference sequence). The CDR3 is CASSELAANPQETQYF. The CDR3 bases are TGTGCCAGTAGTGAACTAGCGGCAAACCCCCAAGAGACCCAGTACTTC.

Note on this clone: This could be a read error, since a much larger clone is one nucleotide away. This chain uses TRBV6-5 with TRBJ2-3; 15 bases map to TRBD2. Germline V gives CDR1 MNHEY, CDR2 SVGAGI. This CDR3 contains 15 residues. The ends lost 5 bases at V and 4 bases at J; junction bases unmatched: 1. The chain's CDR3 is CASSGLAGGPDTQYF. CDR3 coding DNA: TGTGCCAGCAGTGGACTAGCGGGGGGGCCAGATACGCAGTATTTT.

V and J are TRBV7-9 and TRBJ1-1; no firm D call. The germline V gene encodes CDR1 SEHNR and CDR2 FQNEAQ (reference sequence). V was clipped by 3 bases and J by 7 bases, with 6 bases between them. The CDR3 contains 11 residues. The CDR3 spells CASSLAVEAFF. CDR3 DNA: TGTGCCAGCAGCTTGGCAGTTGAAGCTTTCTTT.

This rearrangement joins TRBV2 to TRBJ2-1; the match to TRBD2 covers 11 bases. Trimming removed 8 bases from V and 9 bases from J; junction bases left unmatched: 6. The CDR3 sequence is 13 residues long. CDR1 SNHLY and CDR2 FYNNEI come from the germline V gene. In nucleotides, the CDR3 is TGTGCCAGCCTAGCGGGAGGCAGTATTGAGCAGTTCTTC. It codes for CASLAGGSIEQFF.

In DNA, the CDR3 is TGTGCCACCAGCAGAGACTCGACAGGGAGCGGCTACACCTTC. Protein sequence: CATSRDSTGSGYTF. This chain joins TRBV15 and TRBJ1-2, with 7 bases fitting TRBD1. The ends lost 0 bases at V and 8 bases at J; junction bases unmatched: 6. The germline V gene encodes CDR1 LNHNV and CDR2 YYDKDF (reference sequence). This CDR3 is 14 amino acids long.

The rearrangement links TRBV5-4 to TRBJ2-2; perhaps TRBD1 as D (6 bases). V was trimmed by 0 bases and J by 4 bases, leaving 10 bases between them. The CDR3 has 15 amino acids. CDR1 and CDR2 (germline): SGHNT, YYREEE (reference sequence). The CDR3 sequence is CASSLVQGVTGELFF. Written as DNA, the CDR3 is TGTGCCAGCAGCTTGGTACAGGGCGTCACCGGGGAGCTGTTTTTT.

The chain employs TRBV2 and TRBJ2-5; 7 bases fit TRBD1. With V trimmed by 1 base and J by 11 bases, 10 bases remained unmatched. This CDR3 is 14 amino acids long. The germline V gene has CDR1 SNHLY and CDR2 FYNNEI. CDR3 sequence (DNA): TGTGCCAGCAGTGAAGGTCAGGGGGTCGGGGAGCAGTACTTC. Protein: CASSEGQGVGEQYF.

CDR3 sequence (DNA): TGTGCCAGCAGCTCACAGGGGGCGGCGGGGATCAATCAGCCCCAGCATTTT. Translating gives CASSSQGAAGINQPQHF. The rearrangement joins TRBV7-8 to TRBJ1-5; TRBD1 matches at 9 bases. The CDR3 runs to 17 residues. In germline, CDR1 is SGHVS, CDR2 FQNEAQ. V shed 4 bases, J shed 3 bases, and the junction held 10 bases outside the gene matches.

The chain has TRBV5-1 and TRBJ2-1, with TRBD2 matching over 7 bases. V shed 0 bases, J shed 1 base, and the junction held 4 bases outside the gene matches. This CDR3 spans 16 amino acids. Germline CDR1 reads SGHRS; CDR2 reads YFSETQ. CDR3 sequence (DNA): TGCGCCAGCAGCTTGGAGGCGGGAGATTCCTACAATGAGCAGTTCTTC. Protein product: CASSLEAGDSYNEQFF.

The rearrangement uses TRBV5-6 and TRBJ2-2; 9 bases are shared with TRBD1. The V segment lost 4 bases and the J segment 4 bases; nucleotides outside the gene matches: 8. This CDR3 comprises 16 residues. CDR1 SGHDT and CDR2 YYEEEE come from the germline V gene. The CDR3 sequence: CASSVEGTGLTGELFF. Written as DNA, the CDR3 is TGTGCCAGCAGCGTGGAGGGGACAGGGCTCACCGGGGAGCTGTTTTTT.

V and J are TRBV29-1 and TRBJ2-4, with D uncertain. Germline assignment: CDR1 SQVTM and CDR2 ANQGSEA. Trimming shortened V by 5 bases and J by 3 bases, and 11 bases separated the two germline ends. The CDR3 is 13 amino acids. CDR3 nucleotides: TGCAGCGTTCTCAGGATAGGCAAAAACATTCAGTACTTC. Translation gives CSVLRIGKNIQYF.

The genes are TRBV13 and TRBJ2-7; TRBD1 matches at 7 bases. Germline lookup yields CDR1 PRHDT and CDR2 FYEKMQ (reference sequence). The CDR3 length is 13 residues. J was trimmed by 7 bases and V by 5 bases; bases with no gene match: 8. This CDR3 reads CASSPRGPEEQYF. CDR3 DNA: TGTGCCAGCAGCCCTAGGGGGCCGGAAGAGCAGTACTTC.

V and J are TRBV7-3 and TRBJ2-1, with TRBD2 identical over 7 bases. Germline assignment: CDR1 SGHTA and CDR2 FQGTGA. V was pared by 6 bases and J by 6 bases, with 5 bases of the junction left unmatched. The CDR3 length is 13 residues. The CDR3 here is CASRLASGNEQFF. The CDR3 nucleotides read TGTGCCAGCAGACTAGCGTCGGGCAATGAGCAGTTCTTC.

The J gene is TRBJ1-5, the V gene TRBV28; D is undetermined. The CDR3 contains 13 residues. CDR1 and CDR2 from the germline V gene are MDHEN and SYDVKM. Trimming shortened V by 10 bases and J by 1 base, and 11 bases separated the two germline ends. CDR3 in amino acids: CATQVTSNQPQHF. The CDR3 bases are TGTGCCACCCAGGTGACGAGCAATCAGCCCCAGCATTTT.

The CDR3 DNA follows: TGTGCCAGCAGCCAAACGTCAGCGGGAGAAGAGACCCAGTACTTC. Its protein is CASSQTSAGEETQYF. This sequence joins TRBV14 and TRBJ2-5; 8 positions match TRBD2. Germline V lookup: CDR1 SGHDN, CDR2 FVKESK. Trimming at V came to 2 bases and at J to 3 bases, leaving 5 bases not matched to a gene. The CDR3 sequence is 15 residues long. Full variable domain (rest looked up from reference TRBV14 and TRBJ2-5): EAGVTQFPSHSVIEKGQTVTLRCDPISGHDNLYWYRRVMGKEIKFLLHFVKESKQDESGMPNNRFLAERTGGTYSTLKVQPAELEDSGVYFCASSQTSAGEETQYFGPGTRLLVL.

The genes are TRBV5-6 and TRBJ2-7; possible D gene TRBD2, 6 bases. V lost 1 base and J 5 bases, leaving 13 bases between the germline ends. There are 14 residues in the CDR3. Germline V lookup: CDR1 SGHDT, CDR2 YYEEEE. The CDR3: CASSLWGVSDEQYF. In nucleotides, the CDR3 is TGTGCCAGCAGCTTGTGGGGGGTTAGCGACGAGCAGTACTTC.

The chain has TRBV9 and TRBJ2-2; 9 nucleotides agree with TRBD1. V was pared by 4 bases and J by 4 bases, with 5 bases of the junction left unmatched. The germline V gene has CDR1 SGDLS and CDR2 YYNGEE. The CDR3 has 15 amino acids. As DNA, the CDR3 is TGTGCCAGCAGCCCCCGGACAGGGGCCACCGGGGAGCTGTTTTTT. It is translated as CASSPRTGATGELFF.

The chain has TRBV6-1 and TRBJ2-3; perhaps TRBD1 as D (5 bases). This CDR3 region has 14 residues. Deletions cut 8 bases from V and 3 bases from J, with 15 bases between. CDR1 and CDR2 from the germline V gene are MNHNS and SASEGT. The DNA for the CDR3 is TGTGCCAGCGGAGTTGGTTCAGGGACAGATACGCAGTATTTT. Its protein is CASGVGSGTDTQYF.

The chain has TRBV6-6 and TRBJ1-5; D is unclear. The ends were cut back, 2 bases at V and 5 bases at J, with 7 bases in the middle. CDR3 length: 13 amino acids. The V gene's germline CDR1 is MNHNY and CDR2 SVGAGI (reference sequence). The CDR3 DNA follows: TGTGCCAGCAGTTACGACACCGATCAGCCCCAGCATTTT. This codes for CASSYDTDQPQHF.

The J gene is TRBJ2-3, the V gene TRBV5-1, with no clear D. V lost 5 bases, J lost 0 bases, and 16 bases lay in between. The CDR3 length is 16 residues. From germline, CDR1 is SGHRS and CDR2 YFSETQ. For the CDR3, the DNA is TGCGCCAGCAGGACAACGGCCGACGCGAGCACAGATACGCAGTATTTT. The encoded protein is CASRTTADASTDTQYF.

The V call is TRBV11-2, the J call TRBJ2-7; D uncertain. V lost 3 bases, J lost 6 bases, and 12 bases lay in between. Germline V lookup: CDR1 SGHAT, CDR2 FQNNGV. The CDR3 has 13 amino acids. CDR3 sequence: CASSFYLSGEQYF. The DNA for the CDR3 is TGTGCCAGCAGCTTCTACCTATCTGGCGAGCAGTACTTC.

The table lists this clone with a count of one. The J gene is TRBJ1-6, the V gene TRBV7-9, with 7 bases that match TRBD1. The V segment lost 5 bases and the J segment 6 bases; nucleotides outside the gene matches: 7. This CDR3 is 15 amino acids long. The V gene's germline CDR1 is SEHNR and CDR2 FQNEAQ (reference sequence). The CDR3 protein is CASSGKTGTNSPLHF. The DNA of the CDR3 is TGTGCCAGCAGCGGTAAGACAGGGACTAATTCACCCCTCCACTTT.

This chain joins TRBV7-2 and TRBJ2-7, with TRBD2 matching 7 bases. CDR3 length: 15 residues. Germline V CDR1 and CDR2: SGHTA, FQGNSA. The junction had 9 bases not matched to a gene; V was cut back by 5 bases and J by 2 bases. CDR3 loop: CASSPGRGGTYEQYF. As DNA, the CDR3 is TGTGCCAGCAGCCCTGGGCGGGGAGGGACCTACGAGCAGTACTTC.

This clone was seen many times. The chain links TRBV6-4 to TRBJ2-2, with TRBD1 as a possible D gene (7 bases). CDR1 is MRHNA, CDR2 SNTAGT, per germline. The CDR3 contains 14 residues. V gave up 7 bases and J gave up 6 bases, with 15 bases separating them. CDR3 loop: CASTPQGGAGELFF. CDR3 nucleotides: TGTGCCAGCACCCCCCAGGGGGGCGCCGGGGAGCTGTTTTTT.

The chain combines TRBV6-5 with TRBJ2-1; 9 bases are shared with TRBD1. Germline V gene lookup returns CDR1 MNHEY and CDR2 SVGAGI. This CDR3 region has 14 residues. V shed 10 bases, J shed 3 bases, and the junction held 7 bases outside the gene matches. The CDR3 loop is CANRDRVCYNEQFF. CDR3 DNA: TGTGCCAACCGGGACAGGGTATGCTACAATGAGCAGTTCTTC.

The chain recombines TRBV2 with TRBJ1-2; 8 nucleotides agree with TRBD1. The CDR3 consists of 16 residues. Per the germline V gene, CDR1 is SNHLY and CDR2 is FYNNEI. The V and J ends lost 6 bases and 1 base, in that order; junction bases with no gene match: 10. For the CDR3, the DNA is TGTGCCAGCAGGGAGGACAGGGACAATGATAACTATGGCTACACCTTC. Protein sequence: CASREDRDNDNYGYTF. Variable domain in full (rest from reference TRBV2 and TRBJ1-2): EPEVTQTPSHQVTQMGQEVILRCVPISNHLYFYWYRQILGQKVEFLVSFYNNEISEKSEIFDDQFSVERPDGSNFTLKIRSTKLEDSAMYFCASREDRDNDNYGYTFGSGTRLTVV.

The chain is built from TRBV6-1 and TRBJ1-6, with 7 bases fitting TRBD1. Germline values: CDR1 MNHNS, CDR2 SASEGT. The CDR3 covers 17 residues. The V and J ends lost 4 bases and 0 bases, in that order; junction bases with no gene match: 6. The CDR3: CASSAYRGGSYNSPLHF. CDR3 in DNA: TGTGCCAGCAGTGCCTACAGGGGAGGCTCCTATAATTCACCCCTCCACTTT.

The chain employs TRBV5-4 and TRBJ2-1, with 9 bases fitting TRBD2. This CDR3 has 17 residues. Per germline, CDR1 SGHNT and CDR2 YYREEE (reference sequence). The V segment lost 0 bases and the J segment 5 bases; nucleotides outside the gene matches: 9. This CDR3 is CASSLGGLADRHNEQFF. The CDR3 DNA sequence: TGTGCCAGCAGCTTGGGGGGACTAGCAGACCGCCACAATGAGCAGTTCTTC.